One and the same sample provided the 15 T cell receptor beta chains below, sequenced in a study of shared clonotypes between healthy human individuals. Terminally differentiated effector memory CD45RA+ cells were excluded from the naive CD8 cells, which were CD45RO-negative and positively selected for CCR7. Method: immunoSEQ multiplex PCR; TCRdb's copy keeps in-frame clones and lacks some. The table records 750,000 to 1,000,000 clones, nearly 95% of them present only once. Input material: naive CD8+ T cells sorted from blood. The source of these receptors is a man aged 25 to 40 in good health.

On this clone: This clone may be a read error of a much larger clone one base away. The chain is built from TRBV6-5 and TRBJ2-1, with TRBD2 identical over 14 bases. CDR3 size: 15 residues. V was clipped by 2 bases and J by 6 bases; unmatched bases: 0. Per the germline V gene, CDR1 is MNHEY and CDR2 is SVGAGI. As DNA, the CDR3 is TGTGCCAGCAGTTACGGGACTAGCGGGAGCAATGAGCAGTTCTTC. It yields the protein CASSYGTSGSNEQFF.

This chain connects TRBV27 to TRBJ2-1; 9 bases are a match to TRBD2. CDR3 length: 15 residues. Germline assignment: CDR1 MNHEY and CDR2 SMNVEV (reference sequence). With 4 bases clipped from V and 5 bases from J, the junction kept 6 bases outside the gene matches. The CDR3 DNA sequence: TGTGCCAGCAGTTCGTGGAGCGGGAGGAACAATGAGCAGTTCTTC. The encoded protein is CASSSWSGRNNEQFF.

The J gene is TRBJ1-1, the V gene TRBV5-5, with no clear D. Germline values: CDR1 SGHKS, CDR2 YYEKEE (reference sequence). This CDR3 is 14 amino acids long. Between the trimmed V and J ends, which lost 2 bases and 3 bases, there was a span of 11 bases. The CDR3 nucleotides read TGTGCCAGCAGCTTTTTAGGGTGGGACACTGAAGCTTTCTTT. Translation: CASSFLGWDTEAFF.

The chain links TRBV27 to TRBJ2-2, with D possibly being TRBD2 (5 bases). V was pared by 7 bases and J by 3 bases, with 12 bases between. Germline V gene data show CDR1 as MNHEY and CDR2 as SMNVEV (reference sequence). CDR3 length: 14 amino acids. This CDR3 is CASKDYTDTGELFF. For the CDR3, the DNA is TGTGCCAGCAAAGACTATACAGACACCGGGGAGCTGTTTTTT.

V is TRBV28 and J is TRBJ1-5, with D unclear. Germline CDR1 reads MDHEN; CDR2 reads SYDVKM. V gave up 6 bases and J gave up 3 bases, with 18 bases separating them. The CDR3 length is 16 residues. CDR3 region: CASSDPLREINQPQHF. DNA for the CDR3: TGTGCCAGCAGCGACCCATTAAGGGAGATCAATCAGCCCCAGCATTTT.

The V call is TRBV10-2, the J call TRBJ2-7; D gene unclear. Deletions cut 2 bases from V and 4 bases from J, with 6 bases between. Germline V lookup: CDR1 WSHSY, CDR2 SAAADI. The CDR3 runs 12 residues. CDR3 nucleotides: TGCGCCAGCAGTGAGCTTGGGTACGAGCAGTACTTC. Its protein is CASSELGYEQYF.

The gene calls are TRBV19 and TRBJ1-4; the D is unclear. This CDR3 contains 15 residues. V lost 2 bases, J lost 0 bases, and 7 bases lay in between. Germline CDR1 and CDR2: LNHDA and SQIVND (reference sequence). The CDR3 DNA reads TGTGCCAGTAGTATATATGTTGCAACTAATGAAAAACTGTTTTTT. This encodes CASSIYVATNEKLFF.

The rearrangement links TRBV28 to TRBJ2-5, with D possibly TRBD1 on 5 matching bases. V was clipped by 2 bases and J by 1 base, with 17 bases between them. Germline V gives CDR1 MDHEN, CDR2 SYDVKM. The CDR3 totals 17 residues. CDR3 region: CASSLGAALHGQETQYF. CDR3 in DNA: TGTGCCAGCAGTTTAGGGGCGGCTCTCCATGGCCAAGAGACCCAGTACTTC.

The chain has TRBV19 and TRBJ1-5; no firm D call. This CDR3 contains 16 residues. Deletions cut 1 base from V and 0 bases from J, with 10 bases between. Looked up from germline, CDR1 is LNHDA and CDR2 is SQIVND (reference sequence). DNA for the CDR3: TGTGCCAGTAGTATAGTTGTTGGCAGTAGCAATCAGCCCCAGCATTTT. Residues: CASSIVVGSSNQPQHF.

The chain carries TRBV7-6 and TRBJ2-7; perhaps TRBD2 as D (6 bases). The CDR3 is 14 residues long. The V gene lost 5 bases and the J gene lost 5 bases, with 16 bases spanning the gap. Germline-derived CDR1 and CDR2 are SGHVS and FNYEAQ. DNA for the CDR3: TGTGCCAGCAGCCCGACTAGGATTATGGACGAGCAGTACTTC. As protein: CASSPTRIMDEQYF.

This rearrangement joins TRBV5-4 to TRBJ2-5, with TRBD1 identical over 11 bases. There are 19 residues in the CDR3. Per the germline V gene, CDR1 is SGHNT and CDR2 is YYREEE (reference sequence). V lost 2 bases to trimming and J lost 4 bases; unmatched junction nucleotides: 16. The CDR3 coding sequence is TGTGCCAGCAGCTTCTTCATCGGACAGGGGGCAGTTGATAGAGAGACCCAGTACTTC. Translated, it gives CASSFFIGQGAVDRETQYF.

The chain links TRBV29-1 to TRBJ2-3; D not certain. This CDR3 is 16 amino acids long. Looked up from germline, CDR1 is SQVTM and CDR2 is ANQGSEA. V lost 0 bases to trimming and J lost 2 bases, with 15 bases between them. The CDR3 reads CSVEDAHPGSTDTQYF. In DNA form, the CDR3 reads TGCAGCGTTGAAGATGCCCATCCTGGCTCCACAGATACGCAGTATTTT.

V is TRBV4-3 and J is TRBJ2-7; D remains unclear. Germline CDR1 and CDR2: LGHNA and YSLEER. V lost 0 bases and J 2 bases, leaving 11 bases between the germline ends. This CDR3 comprises 15 residues. The CDR3 sequence is CASSQDADPPYEQYF. The CDR3 DNA reads as TGCGCCAGCAGCCAAGACGCGGATCCTCCCTACGAGCAGTACTTC.

For this clone: The sample contains more than one DNA sequence encoding this CDR3. This chain joins TRBV7-9 and TRBJ1-3; unclear D gene. Per the germline V gene, CDR1 is SEHNR and CDR2 is FQNEAQ (reference sequence). The CDR3 spans 13 residues. V lost 1 base, J lost 2 bases, and 3 bases lay in between. The CDR3 region has the DNA TGTGCCAGCAGCTTAGGGCCTGGAAACACCATATATTTT. Translation: CASSLGPGNTIYF. The variable domain in full, with the rest retrieved from reference TRBV7-9 and TRBJ1-3, is DTGVSQNPRHKITKRGQNVTFRCDPISEHNRLYWYRQTLGQGPEFLTYFQNEAQLEKSRLLSDRFSAERPKGSFSTLEIQRTEQGDSAMYLCASSLGPGNTIYFGEGSWLTVV.

This chain connects TRBV27 to TRBJ2-7; the D is unclear. Between the trimmed V and J ends, which lost 8 bases and 3 bases, there was a span of 2 bases. This CDR3 spans 9 amino acids. The germline V gene has CDR1 MNHEY and CDR2 SMNVEV (reference sequence). CDR3 bases: TGTGCCAGCCGCTACGAGCAGTACTTC. It yields the protein CASRYEQYF.